This entry lists 19 T cell receptor beta chains sequenced from one sample in a study of OX40 agonist ivuxolimab in advanced cancers. The assay was immunoSEQ multiplex PCR, and TCRdb's table has in-frame clones only and misses some. The profile covers about 18,000 clones, with 70% to 90% appearing a single time and approximately 60% taken by the ten largest. The sequenced sample was CD4+ or CD8+ T cells sorted from blood, obtained in a trial of the OX40 agonist ivuxolimab. These receptors all come from an adult with an advanced solid tumor such as melanoma, head and neck, liver or kidney cancer.

V and J are TRBV4-1 and TRBJ2-5; D may correspond to TRBD1 or TRBD2 (5 bases each). The germline V gene has CDR1 MGHRA and CDR2 YSYEKL. V was trimmed by 3 bases and J by 1 base, leaving 12 bases between them. This CDR3 contains 15 residues. CDR3 amino acids: CASSHYPGTQETQYF. The CDR3 DNA sequence: TGCGCCAGCAGCCATTACCCCGGGACCCAAGAGACCCAGTACTTC.

This rearrangement joins TRBV7-9 to TRBJ1-1; D uncertain. Germline V gives CDR1 SEHNR, CDR2 FQNEAQ (reference sequence). Trimming stripped 6 bases from V and 4 bases from J, with 9 bases between. The CDR3 sequence is 12 residues long. CDR3 loop: CASSYSSTEAFF. In nucleotides, the CDR3 is TGTGCCAGCAGTTACAGTTCCACTGAAGCTTTCTTT.

CDR3 region: CASSIGVANEQFF. The CDR3 coding sequence is TGTGCCAGTAGTATTGGGGTGGCAAATGAGCAGTTCTTC. V gene TRBV19 combines with J gene TRBJ2-1; D remains unclear. The CDR3 is 13 amino acids. The germline gives CDR1 LNHDA, CDR2 SQIVND (reference sequence). The ends were cut back, 3 bases at V and 7 bases at J, with 10 bases in the middle.

The rearrangement uses TRBV18 and TRBJ2-5, with D unresolved. V was pared by 3 bases and J by 2 bases, with 10 bases between. This CDR3 has 14 residues. In germline, CDR1 is KGHSH, CDR2 LQKENI. The CDR3 loop reads CASSPNWAQETQYF. The DNA for the CDR3 is TGTGCCAGCTCACCCAACTGGGCGCAAGAGACCCAGTACTTC.

The chain recombines TRBV27 with TRBJ2-7; perhaps TRBD2 as D (5 bases). V lost 6 bases, J lost 3 bases, and 15 bases lay in between. The CDR3 loop spans 14 amino acids. Germline V lookup: CDR1 MNHEY, CDR2 SMNVEV (reference sequence). The CDR3 spells CASSPGSQSYEQYF. The CDR3 region has the DNA TGTGCCAGCAGCCCTGGGAGTCAGAGCTACGAGCAGTACTTC.

This clone is judged medium-sized. This chain joins TRBV19 and TRBJ1-5; D remains unclear. The germline V gene has CDR1 LNHDA and CDR2 SQIVND (reference sequence). The CDR3 runs to 13 residues. Deletions cut 7 bases from V and 2 bases from J, with 9 bases between. The CDR3 is CASTFGGNQPQHF. CDR3 bases: TGTGCCAGTACATTCGGGGGCAATCAGCCCCAGCATTTT.

The chain combines TRBV5-1 with TRBJ2-7, with D tentatively TRBD2 (6 bases). CDR3 size: 15 residues. Germline values: CDR1 SGHRS, CDR2 YFSETQ. The V end was cut by 0 bases, the J end by 3 bases, with 13 bases between. The CDR3 DNA sequence: TGCGCCAGCAGCTTGGAGGGCGGGAACGTCTACGAGCAGTACTTC. Translation: CASSLEGGNVYEQYF.

This clone showed up just a few times. This chain joins TRBV19 and TRBJ1-4; 10 bases map to TRBD1. With 9 bases clipped from V and 7 bases from J, the junction kept 8 bases outside the gene matches. CDR1 LNHDA and CDR2 SQIVND come from the germline V gene (reference sequence). The CDR3 is made up of 14 amino acids. For the CDR3, the DNA is TGTGCCAGCCAAGCGACAGGGGGCATTGAAAAACTGTTTTTT. It translates to CASQATGGIEKLFF.

This chain uses TRBV27 with TRBJ2-3, with 9 bases aligning to TRBD2. CDR1 and CDR2 (germline): MNHEY, SMNVEV (reference sequence). This CDR3 is 15 amino acids long. Trimming cost V 6 bases and J 0 bases; bases outside gene matches: 4. The CDR3 DNA reads as TGTGCCAGCAGGTGGGGACTAGCAAGCACAGATACGCAGTATTTT. Encoded protein: CASRWGLASTDTQYF.

The chain recombines TRBV2 with TRBJ2-7, with D hard to call. The germline CDR1 and CDR2 sequences are SNHLY and FYNNEI. The CDR3 runs to 14 residues. The ends were cut back, 3 bases at V and 3 bases at J, with 12 bases in the middle. The CDR3 spells CASSDLPGDYEQYF. The CDR3 DNA sequence: TGTGCCAGCAGTGATCTCCCGGGTGACTACGAGCAGTACTTC.

V and J are TRBV7-8 and TRBJ2-7, with a weak D call TRBD2 (6 bases). The CDR3 is 12 residues long. In germline, CDR1 is SGHVS, CDR2 FQNEAQ. Trimming took 5 bases from V and 7 from J, leaving 12 bases between them. This chain's CDR3 is CASSPHGREQYF. The CDR3, as DNA: TGTGCCAGCAGCCCCCATGGGAGGGAGCAGTACTTC.

This clone was recorded once. The rearrangement joins TRBV6-1 to TRBJ1-6, with TRBD1 identical over 7 bases. This CDR3 region has 15 residues. Germline CDR1 is MNHNS and CDR2 is SASEGT. V was pared by 6 bases and J by 9 bases, with 11 bases of the junction left unmatched. For the CDR3, the DNA is TGTGCCAGCAGACAGGGGTCGGGTGGGAGTTCACCCCTCCACTTT. Residues: CASRQGSGGSSPLHF.

The chain joins TRBV10-2 to TRBJ2-7, with 10 bases fitting TRBD1. This CDR3 region has 14 residues. Germline-derived CDR1 and CDR2 are WSHSY and SAAADI. The V and J ends lost 6 bases and 5 bases, in that order; junction bases with no gene match: 7. For the CDR3, the DNA is TGCGCCAGCAGACCACCGGGACAGGGGAACGAGCAGTACTTC. Protein: CASRPPGQGNEQYF.

The chain uses TRBV5-3 and TRBJ1-5, with 8 bases lining up with TRBD1. TRBV5-3 is labeled an ORF, and its function is uncertain. With V trimmed by 2 bases and J by 1 base, 2 bases remained unmatched. There are 15 residues in the CDR3. The CDR3 DNA follows: TGTGCCAGAAGCTTTACAGGGGGAAGCAATCAGCCCCAGCATTTT. As protein: CARSFTGGSNQPQHF.

This clone was observed a single time. V usage is TRBV29-1 and J usage is TRBJ2-1, with D tentatively TRBD1 or TRBD2 (5 bases each). Germline values: CDR1 SQVTM, CDR2 ANQGSEA. The CDR3 covers 15 residues. V lost 0 bases and J lost 9, with 18 bases in between. The CDR3 is CSVEDPGAGKGEQFF. For the CDR3, the DNA is TGCAGCGTTGAAGACCCCGGGGCAGGGAAGGGTGAGCAGTTCTTC.

The genes are TRBV29-1 and TRBJ2-3; tentative D call: TRBD1 (6 bases). Trimming pared 1 base from V and 5 bases from J, leaving 19 bases between. CDR1 is SQVTM, CDR2 ANQGSEA, per germline. The CDR3 is 16 amino acids. CDR3 DNA sequence: TGCAGCGTTGAAGGAGGACTGCAGGGGCGAGTAGATACGCAGTATTTT. Translation: CSVEGGLQGRVDTQYF.

This clone was seen a single time. The gene calls are TRBV28 and TRBJ2-2, with TRBD2 identical over 11 bases. CDR1 MDHEN and CDR2 SYDVKM come from the germline V gene. V was clipped by 4 bases and J by 9 bases; unmatched bases: 4. This CDR3 contains 14 residues. This chain's CDR3 is CASSSLTSGRELFF. CDR3 nucleotides: TGTGCCAGCAGTTCACTGACTAGCGGGAGGGAGCTGTTTTTT.

The V call is TRBV6-5, the J call TRBJ2-5; D unresolved. Trimming shortened V by 6 bases and J by 0 bases, and 8 bases separated the two germline ends. From germline, CDR1 is MNHEY and CDR2 SVGAGI. The CDR3 covers 13 residues. For the CDR3, the DNA is TGTGCCAGCAGAACACCGTACCAAGAGACCCAGTACTTC. This gives the protein CASRTPYQETQYF.

This clone has a handful of counts. J is TRBJ2-3 and V is TRBV5-1, with 12 positions matching TRBD2. This CDR3 is built from 17 residues. V gave up 4 bases and J gave up 6 bases; unmatched junction bases: 12. Looked up from germline, CDR1 is SGHRS and CDR2 is YFSETQ. The CDR3 DNA is TGCGCCAGCAGCCCCCCGACTAGCGGGAGAGTCCTGGATACGCAGTATTTT. This sequence encodes CASSPPTSGRVLDTQYF.